Listed below are T cell receptor beta chains from one sample, sequenced in a study of blood T cell repertoires in COVID-19. The method was immunoSEQ multiplex PCR; TCRdb's version includes in-frame clones alone and lacks a portion of them. The data show approximately 200,000 clones, roughly 94% seen once. Sequencing was performed on peripheral blood. The receptors stem from a man in his thirties or forties with COVID-19, enrolled during active disease. Each CDR3 is given with its conserved first and last residue. The D gene is left open where the match is weak. Not all rows give a size; the values are once, few, many and, for expanded clones, a class.

v_gene: TRBV4-1
abundance: NA
j_gene: TRBJ1-1
d_gene: TRBD1
CDR3nt: TGCGCCAGCACCAAGACCGGGACAGGGGGTTCAGGGAACACTGAAGCTTTCTTT
CDR3aa: CASTKTGTGGSGNTEAFF

v_gene: TRBV6-5
abundance: few
j_gene: TRBJ1-1
d_gene: TRBD1
CDR3nt: TGTGCCAGCAGTCAACAGGGGTTGAACACTGAAGCTTTCTTT
CDR3aa: CASSQQGLNTEAFF

v_gene: TRBV6-5
abundance: few
j_gene: TRBJ1-1
d_gene: TRBD1
CDR3nt: TGTGCCAGCGATACTCGGGACAGCCTTGAAGCTTTCTTT
CDR3aa: CASDTRDSLEAFF

v_gene: TRBV2
abundance: NA
j_gene: TRBJ1-5
d_gene: NA
CDR3nt: TGTGCCAGCAGTGACAGGGTCAGCAATCAGCCCCAGCATTTT
CDR3aa: CASSDRVSNQPQHF

v_gene: TRBV4-1
abundance: NA
j_gene: TRBJ2-5
d_gene: NA
CDR3nt: TGCGCCAGCAGCCGTACAGAATCCCCAATAGAGACCCAGTACTTC
CDR3aa: CASSRTESPIETQYF

v_gene: TRBV4-1
abundance: NA
j_gene: TRBJ1-2
d_gene: NA
CDR3nt: TGCGCCAGCAGCCAAGATACTTTTCCCGATGTATATAACTATGGCTACACCTTC
CDR3aa: CASSQDTFPDVYNYGYTF

v_gene: TRBV7-9
abundance: NA
j_gene: TRBJ1-6
d_gene: NA
CDR3nt: TGTGCCAGCAGCCCGACCACAGGGAGCTCCTATAATTCACCCCTCCACTTT
CDR3aa: CASSPTTGSSYNSPLHF

v_gene: TRBV19
abundance: NA
j_gene: TRBJ1-1
d_gene: NA
CDR3nt: TGTGCCAGTAGTCCGGGGAGTTACACTGAAGCTTTCTTT
CDR3aa: CASSPGSYTEAFF

v_gene: TRBV19
abundance: NA
j_gene: TRBJ1-1
d_gene: NA
CDR3nt: TGTGCCAGTAGACTGATGAACACTGAAGCTTTCTTT
CDR3aa: CASRLMNTEAFF

v_gene: TRBV7-9
abundance: NA
j_gene: TRBJ1-3
d_gene: NA
CDR3nt: TGTGCCAGCAGCTCTATCGTCGTCGGAAACACCATATATTTT
CDR3aa: CASSSIVVGNTIYF

v_gene: TRBV2
abundance: NA
j_gene: TRBJ2-3
d_gene: NA
CDR3nt: TGTGCCAGCAGTCCCGGGGACTTTCGCACAGATACGCAGTATTTT
CDR3aa: CASSPGDFRTDTQYF

v_gene: TRBV5-1
abundance: NA
j_gene: TRBJ1-2
d_gene: TRBD1
CDR3nt: TGCGCCAGCAGATCGGACAGGGGGGGAATCTATGGCTACACCTTC
CDR3aa: CASRSDRGGIYGYTF

v_gene: TRBV6-6
abundance: once
j_gene: TRBJ1-2
d_gene: TRBD1
CDR3nt: TGTGCCAGCGATGATACAACAGGGGTAGGGCCCTATGGCTACACCTTC
CDR3aa: CASDDTTGVGPYGYTF

v_gene: TRBV10-1
abundance: NA
j_gene: TRBJ2-1
d_gene: TRBD1
CDR3nt: TGCGCCAGCAGTGAGCCCGGACAGGGTACCAATGAGCAGTTCTTC
CDR3aa: CASSEPGQGTNEQFF

v_gene: TRBV25-1
abundance: few
j_gene: TRBJ2-3
d_gene: NA
CDR3nt: TGTGCCAGCAGTGAATATAACACCTTCACAGATACGCAGTATTTT
CDR3aa: CASSEYNTFTDTQYF

v_gene: TRBV9
abundance: NA
j_gene: TRBJ2-2
d_gene: NA
CDR3nt: TGTGCCAGCAGCGTAGGAGCCACCGGGGAGCTGTTTTTT
CDR3aa: CASSVGATGELFF

v_gene: TRBV6-1
abundance: NA
j_gene: TRBJ2-7
d_gene: TRBD2
CDR3nt: TGTGCCAGCAGTGATTTTAGCGGGGGCTACGAGCAGTACTTC
CDR3aa: CASSDFSGGYEQYF

v_gene: TRBV27
abundance: NA
j_gene: TRBJ1-5
d_gene: TRBD1
CDR3nt: TGTGCCAGCAGTTCAACAGGGGGTAATCAGCCCCAGCATTTT
CDR3aa: CASSSTGGNQPQHF

v_gene: TRBV2
abundance: NA
j_gene: TRBJ1-2
d_gene: NA
CDR3nt: TGTGCCAGCATCGGGAGAAGTTACTATGGCTACACCTTC
CDR3aa: CASIGRSYYGYTF

v_gene: TRBV9
abundance: once
j_gene: TRBJ2-5
d_gene: TRBD2
CDR3nt: TGTGCCAGCAGCGTAGACCCGGGAGGCGCGGGAGAGACCCAGTACTTC
CDR3aa: CASSVDPGGAGETQYF

v_gene: TRBV19
abundance: NA
j_gene: TRBJ1-1
d_gene: TRBD1
CDR3nt: TGTGCCAGTACCCCCGGGGGGGGACAGGGGGCTTACACTGAAGCTTTCTTT
CDR3aa: CASTPGGGQGAYTEAFF

v_gene: TRBV7-9
abundance: NA
j_gene: TRBJ1-4
d_gene: TRBD1
CDR3nt: TGTGCCAGCAGCGCCGGGACAGATTTTAGTGAAAAACTGTTTTTT
CDR3aa: CASSAGTDFSEKLFF

v_gene: TRBV28
abundance: NA
j_gene: TRBJ1-2
d_gene: NA
CDR3nt: TGTGCCAGCAGAGCTCCGGGACACCGAGAGGGCTACACCTTC
CDR3aa: CASRAPGHREGYTF

v_gene: TRBV9
abundance: NA
j_gene: TRBJ2-7
d_gene: NA
CDR3nt: TGTGCCAGCAGCAAAGGACTGGAAAACTACGAGCAGTACTTC
CDR3aa: CASSKGLENYEQYF

v_gene: TRBV7-9
abundance: NA
j_gene: TRBJ1-4
d_gene: NA
CDR3nt: TGTGCCAGCAGCCTCACCGGGGGGCGGACTAATGAAAAACTGTTTTTT
CDR3aa: CASSLTGGRTNEKLFF

v_gene: TRBV6-1
abundance: once
j_gene: TRBJ1-5
d_gene: NA
CDR3nt: TGTGCCAGCAGTGAAGGTCTCGGGGAGCCCCAGCATTTT
CDR3aa: CASSEGLGEPQHF

v_gene: TRBV6-5
abundance: NA
j_gene: TRBJ2-7
d_gene: TRBD1
CDR3nt: TGTGCCAGCAGTAACACCGGGACAGGGATCGACGAGCAGTACTTC
CDR3aa: CASSNTGTGIDEQYF

v_gene: TRBV6-1
abundance: NA
j_gene: TRBJ2-7
d_gene: TRBD2
CDR3nt: TGTGCCAGCAGTGAACGCTCGGGGGGGGAGCAGTACTTC
CDR3aa: CASSERSGGEQYF

v_gene: TRBV5-1
abundance: NA
j_gene: TRBJ2-7
d_gene: TRBD1
CDR3nt: TGCGCCAGCAGCCGGGGACAGGGTGAGTTTCAGCAGTACTTC
CDR3aa: CASSRGQGEFQQYF

v_gene: TRBV3-1/TRBV3-2
abundance: NA
j_gene: TRBJ2-7
d_gene: TRBD2
CDR3nt: TGTGCCAGCAGCCCCTCGGGCGGGGGGGAGCAGTACTTC
CDR3aa: CASSPSGGGEQYF

v_gene: TRBV5-1
abundance: NA
j_gene: TRBJ1-6
d_gene: NA
CDR3nt: TGCGCCAGCAGCTTGGTCCCAGGGGAGATAAATTCACCCCTCCACTTT
CDR3aa: CASSLVPGEINSPLHF

v_gene: TRBV6-5
abundance: NA
j_gene: TRBJ1-1
d_gene: NA
CDR3nt: TGTGCCAGCAGTACCGGGGACATAGGGACTGAAGCTTTCTTT
CDR3aa: CASSTGDIGTEAFF

v_gene: TRBV3-1/TRBV3-2
abundance: NA
j_gene: TRBJ2-2
d_gene: TRBD2
CDR3nt: TGTGCCAGCAGCCCACCGGGACTAGCTTTCGCCGGGGAGCTGTTTTTT
CDR3aa: CASSPPGLAFAGELFF

v_gene: TRBV4-1
abundance: NA
j_gene: TRBJ2-7
d_gene: NA
CDR3nt: TGCGCCAGCAGCCAAGGGAAGGTAGGGAGAAGCTACGAGCAGTACTTC
CDR3aa: CASSQGKVGRSYEQYF

v_gene: TRBV4-1
abundance: NA
j_gene: TRBJ1-6
d_gene: NA
CDR3nt: TGCGCCAGCAGCCAAGATTTGGGGCGGTATAATTCACCCCTCCACTTT
CDR3aa: CASSQDLGRYNSPLHF

v_gene: TRBV2
abundance: NA
j_gene: TRBJ1-6
d_gene: NA
CDR3nt: TGTGCCAGCAGCCGGGAGGGGAGCTCCTATAATTCACCCCTCCACTTT
CDR3aa: CASSREGSSYNSPLHF

v_gene: TRBV14
abundance: NA
j_gene: TRBJ2-5
d_gene: NA
CDR3nt: TGTGCCAGCAGCCAACTACAGGACGGGACCCAGTACTTC
CDR3aa: CASSQLQDGTQYF

v_gene: TRBV10-3
abundance: NA
j_gene: TRBJ1-2
d_gene: NA
CDR3nt: TGTGCCATCAGTGCACATGCAGGGGTGGGCTATGGCTACACCTTC
CDR3aa: CAISAHAGVGYGYTF

v_gene: TRBV2
abundance: NA
j_gene: TRBJ1-6
d_gene: NA
CDR3nt: TGTGCCAGCAGCCAGGACAGACCCTATAATTCACCCCTCCACTTT
CDR3aa: CASSQDRPYNSPLHF

v_gene: TRBV18
abundance: NA
j_gene: TRBJ1-1
d_gene: NA
CDR3nt: TGTGCCAGCTCCTCACTACCGTTTGAAGCTTTCTTT
CDR3aa: CASSSLPFEAFF

v_gene: TRBV7-9
abundance: NA
j_gene: TRBJ1-2
d_gene: NA
CDR3nt: TGTGCCAGCAGCTTACTTCCCGGGGAAGTCTATGGCTACACCTTC
CDR3aa: CASSLLPGEVYGYTF

v_gene: TRBV29-1
abundance: NA
j_gene: TRBJ1-2
d_gene: NA
CDR3nt: TGCAGCGTTGTGGAGGGAGCTGCCGACTATGGCTACACCTTC
CDR3aa: CSVVEGAADYGYTF

v_gene: TRBV4-1
abundance: NA
j_gene: TRBJ2-3
d_gene: NA
CDR3nt: TGCGCCAGCAGCGAAGGGACTCGAGATACGCAGTATTTT
CDR3aa: CASSEGTRDTQYF

v_gene: TRBV3-1/TRBV3-2
abundance: NA
j_gene: TRBJ1-6
d_gene: NA
CDR3nt: TGTGCCAGCAGCATCCAGGGATCCGAGTCACCCCTCCACTTT
CDR3aa: CASSIQGSESPLHF

v_gene: TRBV5-1
abundance: NA
j_gene: TRBJ2-1
d_gene: TRBD2
CDR3nt: TGCGCCAGCAGCCGGGGTGGTAGCGGGGATTACAATGAGCAGTTCTTC
CDR3aa: CASSRGGSGDYNEQFF

v_gene: TRBV25-1
abundance: NA
j_gene: TRBJ1-1
d_gene: TRBD1
CDR3nt: TGTGCCAGCCGAGGGGACGGACAGGTGAACACTGAAGCTTTCTTT
CDR3aa: CASRGDGQVNTEAFF

v_gene: TRBV3-1/TRBV3-2
abundance: NA
j_gene: TRBJ1-3
d_gene: NA
CDR3nt: TGTGCCAGCAGCCAAACATACTCTGGAAACACCATATATTTT
CDR3aa: CASSQTYSGNTIYF

v_gene: TRBV18
abundance: NA
j_gene: TRBJ1-1
d_gene: NA
CDR3nt: TGTGCCAGCTCACCTCAGGGAGGGAGCGGGAACACTGAAGCTTTCTTT
CDR3aa: CASSPQGGSGNTEAFF

v_gene: TRBV7-7
abundance: NA
j_gene: TRBJ2-1
d_gene: TRBD2
CDR3nt: TGTGCCAGCAGCTTACTAACCCCTCGGGGAGGGCATTTAGATCGGGAGCACAATGAGCAGTTCTTC
CDR3aa: CASSLLTPRGGHLDREHNEQFF

v_gene: TRBV10-1
abundance: NA
j_gene: TRBJ2-3
d_gene: TRBD1
CDR3nt: TGCGCCAGCAGCGGGACAGGTAGCACAGATACGCAGTATTTT
CDR3aa: CASSGTGSTDTQYF

v_gene: TRBV4-2
abundance: NA
j_gene: TRBJ1-6
d_gene: NA
CDR3nt: TGTGCCAGCAGCCAAGAGGCAGGCTTAACGAGCAATTCACCCCTCCACTTT
CDR3aa: CASSQEAGLTSNSPLHF

v_gene: TRBV7-2
abundance: NA
j_gene: TRBJ1-1
d_gene: NA
CDR3nt: TGTGCCAGCAGCTTAGTTTACGTAAAGACAGAAAACACTGAAGCTTTCTTT
CDR3aa: CASSLVYVKTENTEAFF

v_gene: TRBV19
abundance: once
j_gene: TRBJ2-3
d_gene: TRBD2
CDR3nt: TGTGCCAGTAGTCCTAGCGGGGGATCCGGAAATACGCAGTATTTT
CDR3aa: CASSPSGGSGNTQYF

v_gene: TRBV5-1
abundance: NA
j_gene: TRBJ2-5
d_gene: TRBD1
CDR3nt: TGCGCCAGCAGCGTTATACAGGGGGAGGCAGAGACCCAGTACTTC
CDR3aa: CASSVIQGEAETQYF

v_gene: TRBV9
abundance: NA
j_gene: TRBJ2-3
d_gene: NA
CDR3nt: TGTGCCAGCAGCGTAGAGGCGGACACAGATACGCAGTATTTT
CDR3aa: CASSVEADTDTQYF